Each of the 10 T cell receptor beta chains below was sequenced from the same sample in a study of regulatory T cells in long-lasting Graves disease. Stated time point: newly diagnosed GD, antithyroid drugs for less than 3 months. PBMCs provided the RNA from which the TCR library was made. Building of the TCR beta libraries involved iRepertoire HTBI primers and Arm-PCR of CDR3 regions. TCRdb used MiXCR to reprocess the multiplex PCR reads, holding one entry per CDR3 protein. The sample records about 500,000 distinct CDR3 sequences, 15% to 20% being singletons. The same sample was also studied in work on T cells in Graves' hyperthyroidism and ophthalmopathy.

The starting material was peripheral blood mononuclear cells (PBMCs), obtained at new diagnosis, from a patient treated with antithyroid drugs. The receptor set was obtained from a man aged 35 to 55 with Graves disease.

This clonotype has just a few counts. The V call is TRBV5-1, the J call TRBJ2-2; 9 bases are a match to TRBD2. The germline V gene has CDR1 SGHRS and CDR2 YFSETQ. The CDR3 loop spans 16 amino acids. Germline trimming cut 0 bases from V and 6 bases from J; bases unmatched to any gene: 6. CDR3 bases: TGCGCCAGCAGCTTGGAGGGACTAGCTTTCCCCGGGGAGCTGTTTTTT. Protein sequence: CASSLEGLAFPGELFF. Variable domain in full (rest from reference TRBV5-1 and TRBJ2-2): KAGVTQTPRYLIKTRGQQVTLSCSPISGHRSVSWYQQTPGQGLQFLFEYFSETQRNKGNFPGRFSGRQFSNSRSEMNVSTLELGDSALYLCASSLEGLAFPGELFFGEGSRLTVL.

This clonotype came up a few times. V and J are TRBV12-3 or TRBV12-4 and TRBJ1-5, with D uncertain. Trimming took 5 bases from V and 7 from J, leaving 9 bases between them. The CDR3 has 12 residues. In nucleotides, the CDR3 is TGTGCCAGCAGTAGGGAGGTGCAGCCCCAGCATTTT. It encodes CASSREVQPQHF.

The chain combines TRBV20-1 with TRBJ2-7, with TRBD1 matching over 7 bases. The V segment lost 1 base and the J segment 3 bases; nucleotides outside the gene matches: 9. The germline gives CDR1 DFQATT, CDR2 SNEGSKA (reference sequence). The length of the CDR3 is 15 residues. The CDR3 spells CSARGDSGPHYEQYF. In DNA, the CDR3 is TGCAGTGCTAGAGGGGACAGTGGCCCCCACTACGAGCAGTACTTC.

CDR3 protein: CASSSSGTSSRNTGELFF. The CDR3, as DNA: TGTGCCAGCAGTTCATCCGGGACTAGTAGCCGCAACACCGGGGAGCTGTTTTTT. The chain has TRBV6-9 and TRBJ2-2, with 8 nucleotides matching TRBD2. Germline V gene sequence: CDR1 MNHGY, CDR2 SVAAGI. This CDR3 has 18 amino acids. Losses at the gene ends were 4 bases for V and 2 bases for J; bases not matched to a gene: 12.

This clonotype was recorded at least ten times. The V call is TRBV18, the J call TRBJ2-5; 7 positions match TRBD2. This CDR3 region has 13 residues. Germline lookup yields CDR1 KGHSH and CDR2 LQKENI. V dropped 4 bases and J dropped 2; count of bases not matched to a gene: 1. CDR3 loop: CASSRREQETQYF. CDR3 DNA: TGTGCCAGCTCACGGCGGGAGCAAGAGACCCAGTACTTC.

This clonotype was recorded at least ten times. The chain uses TRBV12-5 and TRBJ2-5, with 7 bases that match TRBD2. Germline lookup yields CDR1 LGHNT and CDR2 FRNRAP. After removal of 1 base from V and 1 base from J, the junction contained 3 bases not matched to a gene. The CDR3 extends over 15 amino acids. The CDR3 nucleotides are TGTGCTAGTGGTTTGGGGGGAGGGAGCCAAGAGACCCAGTACTTC. It specifies CASGLGGGSQETQYF.

This clonotype was counted many times. The chain is built from TRBV3-1 and TRBJ1-5; 8 positions agree with TRBD1. Looked up from germline, CDR1 is LGHDT and CDR2 is YNNKEL (reference sequence). V lost 4 bases to trimming and J lost 1 base; unmatched junction nucleotides: 0. The length of the CDR3 is 14 residues. The CDR3 DNA sequence: TGTGCCAGCAGCCGACAGGGGAGCAATCAGCCCCAGCATTTT. Translation: CASSRQGSNQPQHF.

Of note for this clonotype: A much larger clone differs by one base, so this may be a read error. J is TRBJ2-3 and V is TRBV20-1, with 7 bases aligning to TRBD2. This CDR3 is built from 14 residues. Looked up from germline, CDR1 is DFQATT and CDR2 is SNEGSKA (reference sequence). Here the CDR3 reads CSSDGPTSTGTQYF. CDR3 nucleotides: TGCAGTTCCGATGGCCCGACTAGCACAGGTACGCAGTATTTT.

The chain is built from TRBV28 and TRBJ2-1; D is uncertain. Trimming removed 3 bases from V and 4 bases from J, with 19 bases in between. The CDR3 length is 17 residues. Germline CDR1 MDHEN, CDR2 SYDVKM. The CDR3 DNA sequence: TGTGCCAGCAGTTTTTGGGATCCGCCTTACAATTACAATGAGCAGTTCTTC. Translating it yields CASSFWDPPYNYNEQFF.

The chain is built from TRBV19 and TRBJ2-1, with a possible D match to TRBD2 (6 bases). CDR1 is LNHDA and CDR2 is SQIVND in the germline V gene (reference sequence). This CDR3 region has 14 residues. Trimming shortened V by 7 bases and J by 2 bases, and 12 bases separated the two germline ends. CDR3 residues: CASTQGGAYNEQFF. The CDR3 DNA reads as TGTGCCAGTACTCAGGGCGGGGCCTACAATGAGCAGTTCTTC. Variable domain in full (rest from reference TRBV19 and TRBJ2-1): DGGITQSPKYLFRKEGQNVTLSCEQNLNHDAMYWYRQDPGQGLRLIYYSQIVNDFQKGDIAEGYSVSREKKESFPLTVTSAQKNPTAFYLCASTQGGAYNEQFFGPGTRLTVL.